Listed below are T cell receptor beta chains from one sample, sequenced in a study of healthy donors' naive CD4 and CD8 T cells. A single record per CDR3 protein comes from TCRdb applying MiXCR to the reads. The sample consists of 200,000 or so distinct CDR3 sequences, around 70% of them appearing once. Input material: naive CD4+ and CD8+ T cells sorted from blood, pooled from several donors. These TCRs come from a pool of human donors in good health; the sample pools cells from several healthy donors. The CDR3 runs from the conserved cysteine through the conserved F or W. The D gene is left open where the match is weak. Only part of the rows carry a size: once, few, many, or a class if the clone is expanded.

V gene	D gene	J gene	clone size	CDR3 DNA	CDR3 protein
TRBV29-1	TRBD1	TRBJ1-5	NA	TGCAGCGTTACTACAGGGGGAGGGGGCAATCAGCCCCAGCATTTT	CSVTTGGGGNQPQHF
TRBV5-6	TRBD1	TRBJ2-7	NA	TGTGCCAGCAGCTACCCGGGGACAGTCGAGCAGTACTTC	CASSYPGTVEQYF
TRBV19	NA	TRBJ1-1	NA	TGTGCCACTCGGGCCCTAAACACTGAAGCTTTCTTT	CATRALNTEAFF
TRBV11-2	NA	TRBJ1-1	NA	TGTGCCAGCAGCTTAGAAGGGTCGTCTACTGAAGCTTTCTTT	CASSLEGSSTEAFF
TRBV6-5	TRBD1	TRBJ1-1	NA	TGTGCCAGCAGTTACCGGACAGGGGAAGCTTTCTTT	CASSYRTGEAFF
TRBV29-1	TRBD2	TRBJ2-1	NA	TGCAGCGCCGCACGCACTAGCGGGGCCCCTTACAATGAGCAGTTCTTC	CSAARTSGAPYNEQFF
TRBV27	NA	TRBJ1-5	NA	TGTGCCAGCGGTCTGACCCGAAAGGGGCCCCAGCATTTT	CASGLTRKGPQHF
TRBV29-1	TRBD1	TRBJ2-6	once	TGCAGCGTCGGACAGGGGGTAACTGGGGCCAACGTCCTGACTTTC	CSVGQGVTGANVLTF
TRBV27	NA	TRBJ2-7	NA	TGTGCCAGCAGTTCTGGGACTACAGGGAAACACTACGAGCAGTACTTC	CASSSGTTGKHYEQYF
TRBV27	NA	TRBJ2-7	NA	TGTGCCAGCAGAAAGGACACCTCCTACGAGCAGTACTTC	CASRKDTSYEQYF
TRBV14	NA	TRBJ1-2	NA	TGTGCCAGCAGCCAAGACCCGGATATAGGTGGCTACACCTTC	CASSQDPDIGGYTF